The clone carrying this TCR beta chain showed up many times. Germline CDR1 MGHRA, CDR2 YSYEKL. Germline trimming cut 1 base from V and 4 bases from J; bases unmatched to any gene: 14. The CDR3 consists of 18 residues. The source of the sample is a study of blood T cell repertoires in COVID-19. Under the authors' procedure: Quantification of nucleated cells was approximated via reference gene primer amplification. Repertoires were generated with immunoSEQ multiplex PCR, while TCRdb's copy carries only in-frame clones and drops some. V and J calls and clone size are given by that table; D and trimming were obtained from the DNA. In the table there are 260,000 or so clones, about 87% of which are singletons.

This chain links TRBV4-1 with TRBJ2-7; 9 nucleotides agree with TRBD2. The sample consisted of PBMCs or T cells enriched from blood (not recorded which). The sequence was obtained from a woman under 40 with acute COVID-19. CDR3 bases: TGCGCCAGCAGCCAAGTAATCCGGGTGAGCGGGGGGAGGTACGAGCAGTACTTC. Its translation is CASSQVIRVSGGRYEQYF.